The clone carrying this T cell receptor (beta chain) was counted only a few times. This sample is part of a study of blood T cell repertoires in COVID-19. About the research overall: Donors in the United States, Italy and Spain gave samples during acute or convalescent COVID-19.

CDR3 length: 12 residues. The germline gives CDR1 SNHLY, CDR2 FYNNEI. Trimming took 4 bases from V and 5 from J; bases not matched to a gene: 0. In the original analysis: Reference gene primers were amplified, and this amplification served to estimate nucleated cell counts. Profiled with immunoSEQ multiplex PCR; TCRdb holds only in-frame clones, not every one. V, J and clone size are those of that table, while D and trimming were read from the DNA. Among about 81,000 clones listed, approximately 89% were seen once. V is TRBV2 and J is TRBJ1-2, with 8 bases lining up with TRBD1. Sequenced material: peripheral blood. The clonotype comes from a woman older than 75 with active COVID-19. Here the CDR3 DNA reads TGTGCCAGCAGTGGGACAGGGTATGGCTACACCTTC. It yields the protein CASSGTGYGYTF.